This TCR beta chain stems from a study of blood T cell repertoires in COVID-19. The method was immunoSEQ multiplex PCR; TCRdb's version includes in-frame clones alone and lacks a portion of them. The sample contains about 100,000 clones, around 87% of which appear only once. The CDR3 consists of 16 residues. The germline V gene has CDR1 MGHRA and CDR2 YSYEKL. With V trimmed by 3 bases and J by 3 bases, 6 bases remained unmatched. The source of this sequence is a human donor in a cohort sampled during active COVID-19. The gene calls are TRBV4-1 and TRBJ2-1; TRBD1 aligns across 9 bases. The sequenced sample was peripheral blood. The CDR3 DNA is TGCGCCAGCAGCCAGGGCCGGGACAGGGTCTACAATGAGCAGTTCTTC. This codes for CASSQGRDRVYNEQFF.